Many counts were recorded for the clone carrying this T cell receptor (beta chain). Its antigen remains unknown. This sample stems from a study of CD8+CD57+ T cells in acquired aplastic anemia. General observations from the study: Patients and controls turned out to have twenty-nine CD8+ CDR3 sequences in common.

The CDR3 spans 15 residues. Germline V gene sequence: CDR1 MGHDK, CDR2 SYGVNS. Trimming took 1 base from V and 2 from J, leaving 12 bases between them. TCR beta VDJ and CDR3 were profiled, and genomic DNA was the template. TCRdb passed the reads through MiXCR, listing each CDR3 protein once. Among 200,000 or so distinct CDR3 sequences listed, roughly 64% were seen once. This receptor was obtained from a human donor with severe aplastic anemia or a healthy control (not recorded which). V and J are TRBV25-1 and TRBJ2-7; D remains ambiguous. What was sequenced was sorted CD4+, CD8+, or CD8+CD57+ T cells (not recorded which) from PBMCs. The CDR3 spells CASSESVGSAYEQYF. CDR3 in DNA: TGTGCCAGCAGTGAATCGGTAGGGTCCGCCTACGAGCAGTACTTC.